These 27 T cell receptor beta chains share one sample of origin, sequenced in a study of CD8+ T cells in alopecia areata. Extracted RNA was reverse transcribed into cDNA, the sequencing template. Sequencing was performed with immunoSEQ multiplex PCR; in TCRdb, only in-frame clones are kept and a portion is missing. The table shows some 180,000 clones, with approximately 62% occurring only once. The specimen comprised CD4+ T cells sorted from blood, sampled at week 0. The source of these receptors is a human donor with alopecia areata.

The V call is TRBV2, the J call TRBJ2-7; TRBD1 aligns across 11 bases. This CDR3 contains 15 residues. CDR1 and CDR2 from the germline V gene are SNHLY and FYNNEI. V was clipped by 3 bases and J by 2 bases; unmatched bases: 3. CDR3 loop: CASSDWGQGAYEQYF. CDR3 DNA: TGTGCCAGCAGTGATTGGGGACAGGGGGCCTACGAGCAGTACTTC.

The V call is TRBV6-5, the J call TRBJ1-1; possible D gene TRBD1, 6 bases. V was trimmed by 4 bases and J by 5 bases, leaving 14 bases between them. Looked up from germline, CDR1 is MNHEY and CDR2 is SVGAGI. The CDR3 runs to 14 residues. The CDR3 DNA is TGTGCCAGCAGTTCCCGGACAGATGGGACTGAAGCTTTCTTT. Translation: CASSSRTDGTEAFF.

CDR3 sequence reads: CASGLEAYGYTF. The CDR3 DNA follows: TGTGCTAGTGGTTTGGAAGCGTATGGCTACACCTTC. The chain recombines TRBV12-5 with TRBJ1-2; D not certain. The ends were cut back, 1 base at V and 5 bases at J, with 5 bases in the middle. This CDR3 is built from 12 residues. CDR1 LGHNT and CDR2 FRNRAP come from the germline V gene.

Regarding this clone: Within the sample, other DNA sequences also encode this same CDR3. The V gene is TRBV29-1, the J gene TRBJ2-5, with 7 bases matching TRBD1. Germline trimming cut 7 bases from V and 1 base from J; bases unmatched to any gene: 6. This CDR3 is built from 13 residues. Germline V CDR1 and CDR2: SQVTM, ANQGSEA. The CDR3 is CSAGQVLQETQYF. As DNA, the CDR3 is TGCAGCGCTGGACAGGTCCTCCAAGAGACCCAGTACTTC. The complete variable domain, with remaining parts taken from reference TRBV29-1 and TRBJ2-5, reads SAVISQKPSRDICQRGTSLTIQCQVDSQVTMMFWYRQQPGQSLTLIATANQGSEATYESGFVIDKFPISRPNLTFSTLTVSNMSPEDSSIYLCSAGQVLQETQYFGPGTRLLVL.

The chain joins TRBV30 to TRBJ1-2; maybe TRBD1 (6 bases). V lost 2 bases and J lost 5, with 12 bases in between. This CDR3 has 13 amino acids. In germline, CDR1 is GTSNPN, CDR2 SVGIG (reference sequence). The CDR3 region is CAWSSGTLYGYTF. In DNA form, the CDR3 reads TGTGCCTGGAGTTCGGGGACACTTTATGGCTACACCTTC.

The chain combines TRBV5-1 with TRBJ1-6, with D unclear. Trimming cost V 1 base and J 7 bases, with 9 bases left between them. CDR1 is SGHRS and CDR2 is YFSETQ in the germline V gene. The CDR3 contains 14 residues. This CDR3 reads CASSLRSLNSPLHF. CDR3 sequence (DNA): TGCGCCAGCAGCTTGAGGAGTTTAAATTCACCCCTCCACTTT.

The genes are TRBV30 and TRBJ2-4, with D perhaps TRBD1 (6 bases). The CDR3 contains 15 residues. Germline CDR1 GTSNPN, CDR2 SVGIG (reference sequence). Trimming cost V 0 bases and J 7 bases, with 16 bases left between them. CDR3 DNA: TGTGCCTGGAGTGTACGTGCAGGGGATTATAACATTCAGTACTTC. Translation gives CAWSVRAGDYNIQYF.

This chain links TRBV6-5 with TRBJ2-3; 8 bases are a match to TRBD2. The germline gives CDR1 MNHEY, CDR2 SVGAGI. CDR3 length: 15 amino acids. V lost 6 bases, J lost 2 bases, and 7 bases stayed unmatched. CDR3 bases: TGTGCCAGCAGCGAACTAGCGGTTGACACAGATACGCAGTATTTT. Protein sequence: CASSELAVDTDTQYF.

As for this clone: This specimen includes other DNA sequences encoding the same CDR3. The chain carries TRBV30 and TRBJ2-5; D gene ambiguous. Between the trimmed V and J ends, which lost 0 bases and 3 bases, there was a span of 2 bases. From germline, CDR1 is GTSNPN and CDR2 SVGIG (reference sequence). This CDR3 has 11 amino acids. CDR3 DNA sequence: TGTGCCTGGAGTGTAAAAGAGACCCAGTACTTC. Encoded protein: CAWSVKETQYF.

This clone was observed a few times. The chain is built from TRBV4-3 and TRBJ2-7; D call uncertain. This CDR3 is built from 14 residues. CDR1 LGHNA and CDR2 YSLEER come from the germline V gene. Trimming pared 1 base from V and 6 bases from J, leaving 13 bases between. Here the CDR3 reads CASSQGLLESEQYF. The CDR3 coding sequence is TGCGCCAGCAGCCAAGGGCTCTTAGAGTCCGAGCAGTACTTC.

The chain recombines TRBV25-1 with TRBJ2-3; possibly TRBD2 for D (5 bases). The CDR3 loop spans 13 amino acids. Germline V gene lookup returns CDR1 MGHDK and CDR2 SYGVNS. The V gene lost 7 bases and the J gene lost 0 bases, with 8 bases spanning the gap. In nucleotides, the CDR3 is TGTGCCAGCACCCGCGGGAGCACAGATACGCAGTATTTT. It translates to CASTRGSTDTQYF. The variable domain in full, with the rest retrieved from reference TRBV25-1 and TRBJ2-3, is EADIYQTPRYLVIGTGKKITLECSQTMGHDKMYWYQQDPGMELHLIHYSYGVNSTEKGDLSSESTVSRIRTEHFPLTLESARPSHTSQYLCASTRGSTDTQYFGPGTRLTVL.

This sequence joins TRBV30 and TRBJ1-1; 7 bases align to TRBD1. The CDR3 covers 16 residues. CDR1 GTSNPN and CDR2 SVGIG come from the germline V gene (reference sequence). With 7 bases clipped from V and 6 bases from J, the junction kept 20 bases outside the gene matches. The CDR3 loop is CAFAFPLGQYGAEAFF. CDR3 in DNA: TGTGCCTTTGCATTCCCTTTGGGACAGTACGGAGCTGAAGCTTTCTTT.

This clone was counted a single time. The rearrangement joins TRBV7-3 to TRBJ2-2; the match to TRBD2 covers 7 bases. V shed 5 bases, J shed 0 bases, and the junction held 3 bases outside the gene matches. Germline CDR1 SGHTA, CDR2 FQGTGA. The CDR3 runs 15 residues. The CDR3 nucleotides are TGTGCCAGCAGCCCGGGACTAACGAACACCGGGGAGCTGTTTTTT. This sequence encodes CASSPGLTNTGELFF.

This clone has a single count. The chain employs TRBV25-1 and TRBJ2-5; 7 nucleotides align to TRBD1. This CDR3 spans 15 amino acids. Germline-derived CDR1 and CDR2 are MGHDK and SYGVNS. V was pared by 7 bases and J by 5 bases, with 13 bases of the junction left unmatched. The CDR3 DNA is TGTGCCAGCACCCTTACGAGGGGGCTCGGGGAGACCCAGTACTTC. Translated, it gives CASTLTRGLGETQYF.

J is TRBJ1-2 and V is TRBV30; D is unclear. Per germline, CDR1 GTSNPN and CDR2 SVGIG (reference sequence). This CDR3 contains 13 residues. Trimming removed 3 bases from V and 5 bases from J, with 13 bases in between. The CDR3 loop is CAWRAGPQYGYTF. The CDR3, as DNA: TGTGCCTGGAGGGCTGGGCCGCAGTATGGCTACACCTTC.

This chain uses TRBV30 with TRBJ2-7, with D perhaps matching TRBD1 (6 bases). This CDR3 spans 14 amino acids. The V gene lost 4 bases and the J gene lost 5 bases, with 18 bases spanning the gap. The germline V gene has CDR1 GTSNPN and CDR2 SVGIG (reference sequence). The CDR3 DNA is TGTGCCTGGAATAAAGACAGGTTGAGCGACGAGCAGTACTTC. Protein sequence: CAWNKDRLSDEQYF.

The CDR3 sequence: CATSRKDLGTDGYGYTF. CDR3 in DNA: TGTGCCACCAGCAGAAAAGATTTGGGGACAGATGGCTATGGCTACACCTTC. The chain employs TRBV15 and TRBJ1-2; 7 nucleotides match TRBD1. The CDR3 consists of 17 residues. V lost 2 bases to trimming and J lost 4 bases; unmatched junction nucleotides: 13. CDR1 is LNHNV, CDR2 YYDKDF, per germline (reference sequence).

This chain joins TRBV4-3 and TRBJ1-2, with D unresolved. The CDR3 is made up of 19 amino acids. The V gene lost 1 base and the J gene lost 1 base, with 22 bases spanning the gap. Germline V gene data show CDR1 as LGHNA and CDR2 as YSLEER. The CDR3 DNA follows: TGCGCCAGCAGCCAAGCGTTAAGGAGATCCTACGCAGATAACTATGGCTACACCTTC. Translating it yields CASSQALRRSYADNYGYTF.

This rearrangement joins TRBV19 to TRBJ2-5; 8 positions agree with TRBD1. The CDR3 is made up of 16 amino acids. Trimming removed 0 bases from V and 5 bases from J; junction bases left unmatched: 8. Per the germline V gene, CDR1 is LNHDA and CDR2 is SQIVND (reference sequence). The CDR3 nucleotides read TGTGCCAGTAGTATAGATCACTCAGGGGGCTGGGAGACCCAGTACTTC. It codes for CASSIDHSGGWETQYF.

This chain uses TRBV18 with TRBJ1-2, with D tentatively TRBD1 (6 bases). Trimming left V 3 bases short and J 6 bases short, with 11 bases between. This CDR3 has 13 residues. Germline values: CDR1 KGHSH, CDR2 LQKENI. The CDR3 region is CASSPLDSDGYTF. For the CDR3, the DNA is TGTGCCAGCTCACCCTTGGACAGCGATGGCTACACCTTC.

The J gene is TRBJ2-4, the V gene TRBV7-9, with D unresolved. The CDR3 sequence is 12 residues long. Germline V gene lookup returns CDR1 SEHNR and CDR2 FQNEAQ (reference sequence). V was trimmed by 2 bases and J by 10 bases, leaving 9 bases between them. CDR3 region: CASSLTDFIQYF. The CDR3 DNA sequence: TGTGCCAGCAGCTTAACAGATTTTATTCAGTACTTC.

The DNA of the CDR3 is TGCAGCGTTGCCGTGGGCACAGATACGCAGTATTTT. Its translation is CSVAVGTDTQYF. The chain uses TRBV29-1 and TRBJ2-3; D gene uncertain. The CDR3 loop spans 12 amino acids. V was clipped by 4 bases and J by 1 base, with 6 bases between them. Germline lookup yields CDR1 SQVTM and CDR2 ANQGSEA.

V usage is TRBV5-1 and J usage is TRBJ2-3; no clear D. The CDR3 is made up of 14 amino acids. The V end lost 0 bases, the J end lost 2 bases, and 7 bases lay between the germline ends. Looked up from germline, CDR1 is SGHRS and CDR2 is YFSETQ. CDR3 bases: TGCGCCAGCAGCTTGGGAACGGTCACAGATACGCAGTATTTT. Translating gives CASSLGTVTDTQYF.

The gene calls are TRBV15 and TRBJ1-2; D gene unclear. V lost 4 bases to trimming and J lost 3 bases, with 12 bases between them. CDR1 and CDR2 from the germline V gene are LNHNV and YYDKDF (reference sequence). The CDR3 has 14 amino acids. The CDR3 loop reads CATSTSGRDYGYTF. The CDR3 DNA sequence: TGTGCCACCAGCACTTCAGGACGAGACTATGGCTACACCTTC.

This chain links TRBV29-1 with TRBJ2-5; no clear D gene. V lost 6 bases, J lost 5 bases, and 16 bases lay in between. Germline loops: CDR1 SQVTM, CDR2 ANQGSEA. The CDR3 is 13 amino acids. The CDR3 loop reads CSVPFVGLETQYF. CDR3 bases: TGCAGCGTACCTTTTGTTGGTTTGGAGACCCAGTACTTC.

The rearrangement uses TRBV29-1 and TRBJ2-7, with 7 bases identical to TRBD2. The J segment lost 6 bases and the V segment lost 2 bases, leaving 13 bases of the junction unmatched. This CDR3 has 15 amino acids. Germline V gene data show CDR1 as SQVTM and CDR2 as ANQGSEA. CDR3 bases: TGCAGCGTTGAACCAAACCGGGGGGTTGGGTCCGAGCAGTACTTC. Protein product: CSVEPNRGVGSEQYF.

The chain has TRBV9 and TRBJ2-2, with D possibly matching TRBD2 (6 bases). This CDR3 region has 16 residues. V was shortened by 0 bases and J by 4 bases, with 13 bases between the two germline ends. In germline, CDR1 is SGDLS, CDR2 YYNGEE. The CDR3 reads CASSVGVGGSTGELFF. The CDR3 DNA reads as TGTGCCAGCAGCGTAGGAGTGGGGGGATCCACCGGGGAGCTGTTTTTT.